This TCR beta chain was recovered during a study of T cell repertoires in cytomegalovirus infection. For the study at large: Signatures in public TCR beta sequences pointed to both CMV infection and matching HLA type. Study findings and constraints: Identification of carriers of CMV plus the relevant HLA was achieved through cumulative public TCR beta family frequency. CMV-specific TCR beta clonotypes restricted by HLA-C were the ones dominating the ex vivo response.

Looked up from germline, CDR1 is SEHNR and CDR2 is FQNEAQ (reference sequence). V was pared by 1 base and J by 3 bases, with 16 bases between. CDR3 length: 16 amino acids. This clonotype occurred a few times. Its antigen is still unknown. In TCRdb, the reads were re-called with MiXCR into one record per CDR3 protein. The sample lists under 850,000 distinct CDR3 sequences, roughly a third occurring once. This TCR derives from a human donor in good health (CMV status not recorded). Some clones in this sample may be carry-over from other donors' samples. The source material was PBMCs. V gene TRBV7-9 combines with J gene TRBJ2-7, with D tentatively TRBD1 (6 bases). The CDR3 DNA sequence: TGTGCCAGCAGCTTAGGTTCTCCCGGACAGTTCTACGAGCAGTACTTC. It codes for CASSLGSPGQFYEQYF.